This T cell receptor beta chain appears in the sequencing data of a study of early T cells in non-severe SARS-CoV-2 infection. Study at large: Alpha and beta chains were unpaired, from unsorted whole-blood bulk RNA.

MiXCR, run by TCRdb on the 5' RACE reads, gives a single entry per CDR3 protein. The table includes 35,000 to 50,000 distinct CDR3 sequences, about 23% detected once. This clonotype was observed a few times. This sequence was found in an adult who was a healthcare worker with PCR-confirmed SARS-CoV-2 infection or an uninfected control (not recorded which). This specimen consisted of whole blood, obtained at baseline.

The CDR3, as DNA: TGTGCCAGCAGTAGGACAGGGGAACCTAGCAATCAGCCCCAGCATTTT. It encodes CASSRTGEPSNQPQHF. The chain is built from TRBV6-2 or TRBV6-3 and TRBJ1-5; 9 bases are shared with TRBD1. With 5 bases clipped from V and 0 bases from J, the junction kept 5 bases outside the gene matches. This CDR3 has 16 amino acids. CDR1 MNHEY and CDR2 SVGEGT come from the germline V gene.